The entry that follows covers one T cell receptor beta chain sequence. Its antigen is currently unknown. At survey level, the immunoSEQ assay was run in its v3.0 version. Only in-frame clones appear in the TCRdb table, and some are missing; sequencing was by immunoSEQ multiplex PCR. The sample includes 25,000 to 35,000 clones, approximately 93% of them seen just once. CDR1 and CDR2 from the germline V gene are SGDLS and YYNGEE. V lost 3 bases and J lost 3, with 15 bases in between. The CDR3 length is 15 residues. Donors needed at least one pre-ART PBMC sample plus at least two post-ART samples. The sample is drawn from a study of long-term antiretroviral therapy in people with HIV. Regarding the study as a whole: After ART, diversity increased yet remained lower than transplant donor controls. The ART regimens used between the mid-2000s and the late 2010s may be less effective than current ones. Control repertoires displayed wider CDR3 length ranges than the HIV repertoires.

Specimen: unsorted PBMCs, collected 6.2 years after starting antiretroviral therapy. V is TRBV9 and J is TRBJ1-1; possibly TRBD1 for D (6 bases). The sequence was obtained from a man aged 35 to 55 with HIV. In DNA, the CDR3 is TGTGCCAGCAGCGCAGACACAGGGCATGACACTGAAGCTTTCTTT. Protein product: CASSADTGHDTEAFF.